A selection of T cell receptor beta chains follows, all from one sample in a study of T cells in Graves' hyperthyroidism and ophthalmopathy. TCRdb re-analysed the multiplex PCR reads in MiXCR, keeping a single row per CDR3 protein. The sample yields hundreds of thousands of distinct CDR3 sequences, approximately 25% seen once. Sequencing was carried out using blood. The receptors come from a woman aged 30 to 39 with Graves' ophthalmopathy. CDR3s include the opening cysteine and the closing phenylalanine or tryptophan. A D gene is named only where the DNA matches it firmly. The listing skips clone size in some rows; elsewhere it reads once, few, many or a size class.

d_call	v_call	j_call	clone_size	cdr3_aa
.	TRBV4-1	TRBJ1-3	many	CASSQEPHRDSGNTIYF
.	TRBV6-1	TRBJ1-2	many	CASSDTGTIYGYTF
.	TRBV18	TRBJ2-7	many	CASSWTSYEQYF
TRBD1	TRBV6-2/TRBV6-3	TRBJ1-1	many	CASRVGTGTGAEAFF
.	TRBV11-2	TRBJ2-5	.	CASSPKARWGQETQYF
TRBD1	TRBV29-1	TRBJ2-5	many	CSVDRGQKETQYF
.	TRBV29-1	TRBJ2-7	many	CSARQDPYEQYF
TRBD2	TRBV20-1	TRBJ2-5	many	CSEAAGGETQYF
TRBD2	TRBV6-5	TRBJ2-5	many	CASSFSGGRQETQYF
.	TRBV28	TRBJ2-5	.	CASSLIAASQETQYF
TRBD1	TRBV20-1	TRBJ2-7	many	CSARDRDRPRYEQYF
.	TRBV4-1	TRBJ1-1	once	CASSQVPRTNTEAFF
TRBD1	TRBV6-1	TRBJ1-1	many	CASSEAWTGYTEAFF
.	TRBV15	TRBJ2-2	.	CATRRDREDTGELFF
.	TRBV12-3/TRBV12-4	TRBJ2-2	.	CASNTFGSTGELFF
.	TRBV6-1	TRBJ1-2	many	CASIDRLYGYTF
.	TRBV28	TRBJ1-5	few	CASRTRDLLNQPQHF
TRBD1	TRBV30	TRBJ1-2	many	CAWSLQGEYGYTF